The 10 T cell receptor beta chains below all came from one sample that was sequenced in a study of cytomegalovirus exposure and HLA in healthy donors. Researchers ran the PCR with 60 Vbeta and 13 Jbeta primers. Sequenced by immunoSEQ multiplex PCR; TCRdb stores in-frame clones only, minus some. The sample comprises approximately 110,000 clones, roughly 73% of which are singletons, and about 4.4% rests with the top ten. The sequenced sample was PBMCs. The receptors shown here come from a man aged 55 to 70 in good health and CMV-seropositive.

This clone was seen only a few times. The DNA for the CDR3 is TGTGCCAGCAGCTTATCCTCCGGCACAGATACGCAGTATTTT. Amino acids: CASSLSSGTDTQYF. This chain joins TRBV7-3 and TRBJ2-3, with D unresolved. Germline V gene data show CDR1 as SGHTA and CDR2 as FQGTGA. The CDR3 contains 14 residues. Between the trimmed V and J ends, which lost 2 bases and 1 base, there was a span of 7 bases.

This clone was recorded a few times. The CDR3 is CAWSVAGGAVSGEQYF. The CDR3 region has the DNA TGTGCCTGGAGTGTAGCGGGGGGGGCAGTCTCGGGTGAGCAGTACTTC. The V gene is TRBV30, the J gene TRBJ2-7; 10 nucleotides match TRBD2. Germline V gene data show CDR1 as GTSNPN and CDR2 as SVGIG (reference sequence). This CDR3 has 16 residues. Losses at the gene ends were 0 bases for V and 7 bases for J; bases not matched to a gene: 12.

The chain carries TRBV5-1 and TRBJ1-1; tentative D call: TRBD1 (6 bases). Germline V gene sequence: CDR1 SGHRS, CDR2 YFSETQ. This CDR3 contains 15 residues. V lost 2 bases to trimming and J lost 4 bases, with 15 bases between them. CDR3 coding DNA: TGCGCCAGCAGCTTTAACAGGGTATCGGGCACTGAAGCTTTCTTT. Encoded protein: CASSFNRVSGTEAFF.

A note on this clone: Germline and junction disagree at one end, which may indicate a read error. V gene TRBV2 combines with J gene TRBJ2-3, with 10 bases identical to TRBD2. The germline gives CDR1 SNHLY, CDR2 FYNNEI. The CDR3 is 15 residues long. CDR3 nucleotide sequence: TGTGCCAGCAGTCAAGCGGGGGGGATGGGAGATACGCAGTATTTT. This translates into CASSQAGGMGDTQYF.

CDR3 amino acids: CASGTGGFPYEQYF. CDR3 nucleotide sequence: TGTGCCAGCGGGACAGGAGGATTCCCCTACGAGCAGTACTTC. This sequence joins TRBV11-2 and TRBJ2-7, with TRBD1 matching over 8 bases. V was pared by 8 bases and J by 2 bases, with 8 bases of the junction left unmatched. This CDR3 spans 14 amino acids. CDR1 and CDR2 from the germline V gene are SGHAT and FQNNGV. The full variable domain, rest sourced from reference TRBV11-2 and TRBJ2-7, is EAGVAQSPRYKIIEKRQSVAFWCNPISGHATLYWYQQILGQGPKLLIQFQNNGVVDDSQLPKDRFSAERLKGVDSTLKIQPAKLEDSAVYLCASGTGGFPYEQYFGPGTRLTVT.

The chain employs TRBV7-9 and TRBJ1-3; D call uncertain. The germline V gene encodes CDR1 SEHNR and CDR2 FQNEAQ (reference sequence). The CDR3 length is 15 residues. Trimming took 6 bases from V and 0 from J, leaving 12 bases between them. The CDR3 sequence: CASRPGGGSGNTIYF. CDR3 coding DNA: TGTGCCAGCAGGCCAGGTGGAGGCTCTGGAAACACCATATATTTT. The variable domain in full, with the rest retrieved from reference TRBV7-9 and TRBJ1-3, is DTGVSQNPRHKITKRGQNVTFRCDPISEHNRLYWYRQTLGQGPEFLTYFQNEAQLEKSRLLSDRFSAERPKGSFSTLEIQRTEQGDSAMYLCASRPGGGSGNTIYFGEGSWLTVV.

The CDR3 coding sequence is TGCGCCAGCAGCCGAGGACAGGAGAGTTCCTACGAGCAGTACTTC. Amino acids: CASSRGQESSYEQYF. The chain uses TRBV5-1 and TRBJ2-7, with 7 bases lining up with TRBD1. The CDR3 is 15 residues long. V lost 4 bases, J lost 1 base, and 8 bases stayed unmatched. Germline V gene data show CDR1 as SGHRS and CDR2 as YFSETQ.

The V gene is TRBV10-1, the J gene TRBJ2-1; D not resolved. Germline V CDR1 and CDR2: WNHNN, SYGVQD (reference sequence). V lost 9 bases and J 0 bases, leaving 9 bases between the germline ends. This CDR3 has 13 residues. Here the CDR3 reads CASSPSSYNEQFF. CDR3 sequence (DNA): TGCGCCAGTTCGCCGAGCTCCTACAATGAGCAGTTCTTC.

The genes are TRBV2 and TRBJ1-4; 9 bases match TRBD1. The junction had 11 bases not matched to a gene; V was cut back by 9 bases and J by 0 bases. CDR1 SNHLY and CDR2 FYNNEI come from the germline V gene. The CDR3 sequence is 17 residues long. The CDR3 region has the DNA TGTGCCAGTTCTACCGGGACAGGGTCCCCAACTAATGAAAAACTGTTTTTT. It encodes CASSTGTGSPTNEKLFF.

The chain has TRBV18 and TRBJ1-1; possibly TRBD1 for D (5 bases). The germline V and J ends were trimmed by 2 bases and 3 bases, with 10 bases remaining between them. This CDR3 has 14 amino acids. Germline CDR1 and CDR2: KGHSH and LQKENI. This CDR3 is CASSPNTGDTEAFF. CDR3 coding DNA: TGTGCCAGCTCACCAAATACGGGGGACACTGAAGCTTTCTTT.